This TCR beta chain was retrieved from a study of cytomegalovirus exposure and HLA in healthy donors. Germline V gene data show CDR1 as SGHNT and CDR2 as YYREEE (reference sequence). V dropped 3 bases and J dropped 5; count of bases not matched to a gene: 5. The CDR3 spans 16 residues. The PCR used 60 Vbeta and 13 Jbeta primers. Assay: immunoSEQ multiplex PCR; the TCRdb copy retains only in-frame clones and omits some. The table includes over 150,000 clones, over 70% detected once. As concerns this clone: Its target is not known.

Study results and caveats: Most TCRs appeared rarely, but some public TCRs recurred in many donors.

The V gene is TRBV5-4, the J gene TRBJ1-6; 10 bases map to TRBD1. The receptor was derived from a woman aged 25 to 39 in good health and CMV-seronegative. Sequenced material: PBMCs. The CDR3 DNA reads TGTGCCAGCAGCTCGGGACAGGGGCAGAATAATTCACCCCTCCACTTT. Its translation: CASSSGQGQNNSPLHF.